Sequencing of this T cell receptor (beta chain) was carried out in a study of blood T cells in healthy people across ages. Regarding the study as a whole: Estimates based on one million T cells were treated as lower bounds.

A sample-barcoded 5' primer and a J-beta primer mix were used in a second PCR of about 7 to 11 cycles. With 12 random nucleotides, a template-switch adaptor tagged each individual cDNA molecule. TCRdb itself ran the 5' RACE reads through MiXCR, one entry per CDR3 protein. This sample has around 780,000 distinct CDR3 sequences, with roughly 50% found just once. Of note for this clonotype: Its target is not known.

The CDR3 loop spans 15 amino acids. V was cut by 0 bases and J by 6 bases, with 12 bases left in between. Germline CDR1 reads LGHNA; CDR2 reads YSLEER. This chain uses TRBV4-3 with TRBJ2-1; the D is unclear. This receptor was identified in a man aged 35 to 55 in good health. The source material was blood. The CDR3 coding sequence is TGCGCCAGCAGCCAAGATTCCTACTCAAGCAATGAGCAGTTCTTC. It encodes CASSQDSYSSNEQFF.